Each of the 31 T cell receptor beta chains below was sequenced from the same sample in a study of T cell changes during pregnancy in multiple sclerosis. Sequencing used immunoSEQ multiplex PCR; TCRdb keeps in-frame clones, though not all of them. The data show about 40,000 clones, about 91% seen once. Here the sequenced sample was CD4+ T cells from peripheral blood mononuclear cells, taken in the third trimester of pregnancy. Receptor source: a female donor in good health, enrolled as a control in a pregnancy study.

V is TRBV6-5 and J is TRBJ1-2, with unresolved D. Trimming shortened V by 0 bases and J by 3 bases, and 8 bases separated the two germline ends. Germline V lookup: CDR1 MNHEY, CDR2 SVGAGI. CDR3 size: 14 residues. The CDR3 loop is CASSYSKLDYGYTF. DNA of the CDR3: TGTGCCAGCAGTTACTCGAAGCTGGACTATGGCTACACCTTC.

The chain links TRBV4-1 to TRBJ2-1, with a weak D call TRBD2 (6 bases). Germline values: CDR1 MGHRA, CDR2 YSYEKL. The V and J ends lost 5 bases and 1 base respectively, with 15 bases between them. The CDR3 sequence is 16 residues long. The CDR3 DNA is TGCGCCAGCAGCACCGGGACTTCGAAATCCTACAATGAGCAGTTCTTC. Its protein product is CASSTGTSKSYNEQFF.

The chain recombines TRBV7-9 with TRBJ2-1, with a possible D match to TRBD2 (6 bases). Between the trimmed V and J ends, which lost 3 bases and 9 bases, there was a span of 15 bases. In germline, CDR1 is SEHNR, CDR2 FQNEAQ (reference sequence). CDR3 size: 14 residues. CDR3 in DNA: TGTGCCAGCAGCTTCCGGGACTTAGGCAGTGAGCAGTTCTTC. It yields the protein CASSFRDLGSEQFF.

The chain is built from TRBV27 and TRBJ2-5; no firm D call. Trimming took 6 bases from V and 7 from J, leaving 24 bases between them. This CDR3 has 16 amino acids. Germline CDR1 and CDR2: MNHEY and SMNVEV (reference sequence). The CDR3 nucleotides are TGTGCCAGCAGCCATCAGTCCTGGCTCCCTGATCGGACCCAGTACTTC. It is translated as CASSHQSWLPDRTQYF.

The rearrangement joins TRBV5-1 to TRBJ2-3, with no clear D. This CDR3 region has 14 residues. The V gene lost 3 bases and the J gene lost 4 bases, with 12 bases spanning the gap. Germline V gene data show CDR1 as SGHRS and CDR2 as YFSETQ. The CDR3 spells CASSSQARPDTQYF. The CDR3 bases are TGCGCCAGCAGCTCCCAAGCCCGCCCAGATACGCAGTATTTT.

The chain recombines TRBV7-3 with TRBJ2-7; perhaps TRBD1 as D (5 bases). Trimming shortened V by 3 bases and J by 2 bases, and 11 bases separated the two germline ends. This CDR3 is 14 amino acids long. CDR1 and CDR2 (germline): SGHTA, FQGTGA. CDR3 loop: CASSFGQGPYEQYF. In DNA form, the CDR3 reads TGTGCCAGCAGCTTCGGGCAGGGCCCCTACGAGCAGTACTTC.

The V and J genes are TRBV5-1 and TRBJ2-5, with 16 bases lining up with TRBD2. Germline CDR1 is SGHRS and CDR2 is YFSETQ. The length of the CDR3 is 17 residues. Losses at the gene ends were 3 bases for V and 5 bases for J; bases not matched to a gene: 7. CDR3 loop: CASSSSRGLAGGETQYF. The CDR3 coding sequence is TGCGCCAGCAGCTCCTCCAGGGGACTAGCGGGAGGGGAGACCCAGTACTTC.

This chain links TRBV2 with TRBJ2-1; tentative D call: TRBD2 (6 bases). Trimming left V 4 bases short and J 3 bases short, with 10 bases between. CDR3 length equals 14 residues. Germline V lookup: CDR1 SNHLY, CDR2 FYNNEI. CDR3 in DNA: TGTGCCAGCAGTGCGGGAGTAAACTACAATGAGCAGTTCTTC. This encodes CASSAGVNYNEQFF.

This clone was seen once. In DNA form, the CDR3 reads TGTGCCAGCAGCTTAGCCCGACAGGGTCACGGCTACACCTTC. Translation gives CASSLARQGHGYTF. V and J are TRBV7-9 and TRBJ1-2, with 7 bases that match TRBD1. The CDR3 runs to 14 residues. CDR1 SEHNR and CDR2 FQNEAQ come from the germline V gene (reference sequence). The V gene end was trimmed by 0 bases and the J gene end by 8 bases; junction bases not matched to a gene: 6.

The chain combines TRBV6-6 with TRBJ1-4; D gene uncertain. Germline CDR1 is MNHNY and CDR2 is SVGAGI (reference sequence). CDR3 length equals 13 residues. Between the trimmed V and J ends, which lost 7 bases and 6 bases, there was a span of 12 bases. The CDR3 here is CASKETPYEKLFF. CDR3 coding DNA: TGTGCCAGCAAAGAGACACCTTATGAAAAACTGTTTTTT.

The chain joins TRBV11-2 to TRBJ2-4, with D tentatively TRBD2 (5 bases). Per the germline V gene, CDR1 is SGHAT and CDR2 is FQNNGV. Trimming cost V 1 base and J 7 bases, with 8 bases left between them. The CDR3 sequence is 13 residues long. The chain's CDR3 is CASSLVPGNIQYF. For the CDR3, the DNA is TGTGCCAGCAGCTTAGTCCCGGGGAACATTCAGTACTTC.

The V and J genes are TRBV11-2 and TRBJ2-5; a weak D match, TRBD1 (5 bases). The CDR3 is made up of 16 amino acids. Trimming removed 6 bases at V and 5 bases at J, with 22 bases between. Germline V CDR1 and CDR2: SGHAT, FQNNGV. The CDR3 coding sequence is TGTGCCAGCAGTTATACAACCTCCCCAGCAGGGGAGACCCAGTACTTC. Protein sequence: CASSYTTSPAGETQYF.

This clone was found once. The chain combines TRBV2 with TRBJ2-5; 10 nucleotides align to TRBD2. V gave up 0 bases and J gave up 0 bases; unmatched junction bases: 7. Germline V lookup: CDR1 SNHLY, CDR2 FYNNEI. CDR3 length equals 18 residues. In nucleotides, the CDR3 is TGTGCCAGCAGTGAAGCGTGGCTAGCGGGGGCCTACCAAGAGACCCAGTACTTC. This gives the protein CASSEAWLAGAYQETQYF.

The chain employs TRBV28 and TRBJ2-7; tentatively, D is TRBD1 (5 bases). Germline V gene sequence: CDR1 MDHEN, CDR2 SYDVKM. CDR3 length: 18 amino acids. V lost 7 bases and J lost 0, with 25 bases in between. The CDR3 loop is CASKGAGTGIKSSYEQYF. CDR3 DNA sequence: TGTGCCAGCAAAGGGGCAGGCACAGGCATAAAAAGCTCCTACGAGCAGTACTTC. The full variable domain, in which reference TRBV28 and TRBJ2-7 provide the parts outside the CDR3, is DVKVTQSSRYLVKRTGEKVFLECVQDMDHENMFWYRQDPGLGLRLIYFSYDVKMKEKGDIPEGYSVSREKKERFSLILESASTNQTSMYLCASKGAGTGIKSSYEQYFGPGTRLTVT.

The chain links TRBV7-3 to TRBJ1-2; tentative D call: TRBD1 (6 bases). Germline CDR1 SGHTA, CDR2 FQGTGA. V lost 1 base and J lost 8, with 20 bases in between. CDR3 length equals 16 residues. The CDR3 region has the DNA TGTGCCAGCAGCTTAAGCCACCAGGGGCCTATACGGGGCTACACCTTC. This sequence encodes CASSLSHQGPIRGYTF.

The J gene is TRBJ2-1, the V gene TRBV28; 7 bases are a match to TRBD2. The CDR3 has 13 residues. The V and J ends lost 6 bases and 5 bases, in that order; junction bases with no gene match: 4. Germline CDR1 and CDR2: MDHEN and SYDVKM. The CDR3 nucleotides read TGTGCCAGCAGCCCTAGCGGAAACAATGAGCAGTTCTTC. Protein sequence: CASSPSGNNEQFF. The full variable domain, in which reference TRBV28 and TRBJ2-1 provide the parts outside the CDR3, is DVKVTQSSRYLVKRTGEKVFLECVQDMDHENMFWYRQDPGLGLRLIYFSYDVKMKEKGDIPEGYSVSREKKERFSLILESASTNQTSMYLCASSPSGNNEQFFGPGTRLTVL.

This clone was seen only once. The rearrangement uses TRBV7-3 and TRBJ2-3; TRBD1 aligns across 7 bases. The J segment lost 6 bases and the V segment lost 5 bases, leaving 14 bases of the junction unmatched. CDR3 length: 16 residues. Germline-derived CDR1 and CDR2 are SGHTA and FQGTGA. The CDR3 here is CASSTGTTGVFDTQYF. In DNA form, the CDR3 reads TGTGCCAGCAGCACAGGAACCACAGGGGTTTTTGATACGCAGTATTTT.

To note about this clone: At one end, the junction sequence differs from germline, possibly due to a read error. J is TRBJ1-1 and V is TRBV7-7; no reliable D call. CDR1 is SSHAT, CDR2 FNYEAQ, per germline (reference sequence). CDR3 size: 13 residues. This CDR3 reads CASSAGLNTEAFF. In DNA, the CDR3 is TGTGCTAGCAGCGCAGGCTTGAACACTGAAGCTTTCTTT.

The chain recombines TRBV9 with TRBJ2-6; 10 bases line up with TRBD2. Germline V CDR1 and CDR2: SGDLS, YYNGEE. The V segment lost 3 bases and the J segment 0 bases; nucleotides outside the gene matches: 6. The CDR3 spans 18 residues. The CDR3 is CASSAIAGGYSGANVLTF. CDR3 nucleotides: TGTGCCAGCAGCGCTATAGCGGGGGGCTACTCTGGGGCCAACGTCCTGACTTTC.

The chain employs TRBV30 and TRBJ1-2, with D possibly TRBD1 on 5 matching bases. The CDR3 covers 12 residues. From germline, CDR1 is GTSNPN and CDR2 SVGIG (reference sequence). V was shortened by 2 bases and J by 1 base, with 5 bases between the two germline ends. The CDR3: CAWSRGNYGYTF. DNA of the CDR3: TGTGCCTGGAGTAGGGGTAACTATGGCTACACCTTC.

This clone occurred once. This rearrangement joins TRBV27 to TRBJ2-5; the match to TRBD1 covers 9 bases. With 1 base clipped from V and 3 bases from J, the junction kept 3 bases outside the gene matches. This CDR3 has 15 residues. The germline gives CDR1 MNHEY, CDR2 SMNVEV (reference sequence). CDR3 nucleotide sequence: TGTGCCAGCAGTTTATTTGGGACAGGGAAAGAGACCCAGTACTTC. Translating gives CASSLFGTGKETQYF.

The CDR3 reads CASSTLAGGGVGYNEQFF. CDR3 in DNA: TGTGCCAGCAGCACCCTAGCGGGAGGAGGCGTCGGCTACAATGAGCAGTTCTTC. The chain couples TRBV7-6 to TRBJ2-1, with 11 bases matching TRBD2. Unmatched junction bases numbered 12, after V lost 5 bases and J lost 3 bases. Germline CDR1 SGHVS, CDR2 FNYEAQ. This CDR3 has 18 residues.

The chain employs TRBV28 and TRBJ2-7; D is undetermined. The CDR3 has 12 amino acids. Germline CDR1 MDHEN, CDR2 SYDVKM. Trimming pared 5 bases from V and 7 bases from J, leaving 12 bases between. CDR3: CASSLRLWEQYF. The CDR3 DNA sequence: TGTGCCAGCAGTCTGCGTTTGTGGGAGCAGTACTTC. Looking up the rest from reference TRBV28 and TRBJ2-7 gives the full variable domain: DVKVTQSSRYLVKRTGEKVFLECVQDMDHENMFWYRQDPGLGLRLIYFSYDVKMKEKGDIPEGYSVSREKKERFSLILESASTNQTSMYLCASSLRLWEQYFGPGTRLTVT.

The CDR3 protein is CASSQNSRNTGELFF. The CDR3 DNA reads as TGTGCCAGCAGCCAAAATAGCAGAAACACCGGGGAGCTGTTTTTT. This chain joins TRBV14 and TRBJ2-2; D unclear. The CDR3 runs 15 residues. Trimming pared 2 bases from V and 2 bases from J, leaving 9 bases between. Germline loops: CDR1 SGHDN, CDR2 FVKESK.

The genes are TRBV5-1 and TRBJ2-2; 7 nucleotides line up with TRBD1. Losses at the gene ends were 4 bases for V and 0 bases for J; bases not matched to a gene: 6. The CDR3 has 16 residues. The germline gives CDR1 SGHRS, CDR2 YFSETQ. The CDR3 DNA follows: TGCGCCAGCAGCCAAACCGGGACAGCGAACACCGGGGAGCTGTTTTTT. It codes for CASSQTGTANTGELFF.

Written as DNA, the CDR3 is TGTGCCAGCAGCTTAGAGGGACTAGCGGGAACGAACACCGGGGAGCTGTTTTTT. This encodes CASSLEGLAGTNTGELFF. J is TRBJ2-2 and V is TRBV11-1; 13 nucleotides line up with TRBD2. Losses at the gene ends were 1 base for V and 0 bases for J; bases not matched to a gene: 2. CDR3 length equals 18 residues. CDR1 is SGHAT and CDR2 is FQDESV in the germline V gene (reference sequence).

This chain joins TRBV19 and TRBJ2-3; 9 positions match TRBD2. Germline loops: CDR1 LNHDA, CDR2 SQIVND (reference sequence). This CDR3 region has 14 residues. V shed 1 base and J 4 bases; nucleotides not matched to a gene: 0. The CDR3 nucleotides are TGTGCCAGTAGTATAGGCGGGGGGGCAGATACGCAGTATTTT. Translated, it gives CASSIGGGADTQYF.

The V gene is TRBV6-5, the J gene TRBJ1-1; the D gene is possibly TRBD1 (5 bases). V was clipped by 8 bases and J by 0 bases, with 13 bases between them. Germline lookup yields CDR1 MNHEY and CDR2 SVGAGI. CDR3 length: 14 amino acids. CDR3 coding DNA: TGTGCCAGCGCCCCGACAGACCTGAACACTGAAGCTTTCTTT. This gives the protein CASAPTDLNTEAFF.

The chain's CDR3 is CASSSVEAGNTIYF. DNA of the CDR3: TGTGCCAGCAGCTCAGTGGAGGCTGGAAACACCATATATTTT. The chain is built from TRBV5-6 and TRBJ1-3; D not resolved. The germline V gene encodes CDR1 SGHDT and CDR2 YYEEEE. Trimming stripped 3 bases from V and 2 bases from J, with 9 bases between. The CDR3 is 14 amino acids.

The CDR3 nucleotides read TGTGCCAGCAGCTTATGGGCTAGCGGAAGCACAGATACGCAGTATTTT. It yields the protein CASSLWASGSTDTQYF. V and J are TRBV7-3 and TRBJ2-3; the match to TRBD2 covers 7 bases. In germline, CDR1 is SGHTA, CDR2 FQGTGA. The CDR3 is 16 amino acids. Unmatched junction bases numbered 5, after V lost 2 bases and J lost 0 bases.

The DNA for the CDR3 is TGTGCCAGTAGTATAGGGAGGAACACCGGGGAGCTGTTTTTT. Encoded protein: CASSIGRNTGELFF. The gene calls are TRBV19 and TRBJ2-2; unclear D gene. The V end lost 1 base, the J end lost 1 base, and 4 bases lay between the germline ends. The CDR3 extends over 14 amino acids. In germline, CDR1 is LNHDA, CDR2 SQIVND (reference sequence).